Listed below are T cell receptor beta chains from one sample, sequenced in a study of blood T cell repertoires in COVID-19. Sequenced by immunoSEQ multiplex PCR; TCRdb stores in-frame clones only, minus some. The sample has 30,000 to 35,000 clones; nearly 95% are singletons. Sequencing was done on a sample of peripheral blood. All receptors derive from a human donor in a cohort sampled during active COVID-19. Both conserved end residues are part of each CDR3. D genes are given only for firm matches. Not every row has a clone size; where given, it reads once, few, many or a size class.

length: 15; D: -; V: TRBV5-5; J: TRBJ2-1; size: -; DNA: TGTGCCAGCAGCCTTAGGGGATACGGACGGAATGAGCAGTTCTTC; CDR3: CASSLRGYGRNEQFF
length: 15; D: TRBD2; V: TRBV19; J: TRBJ2-2; size: -; DNA: TGTGCCAGTAGTCCGGTAGCGGGAGCCCTCGGGGAGCTGTTTTTT; CDR3: CASSPVAGALGELFF
length: 13; D: -; V: TRBV28; J: TRBJ1-2; size: -; DNA: TGTGCCAGCTCGGACAGCACTAACTATGGCTACACCTTC; CDR3: CASSDSTNYGYTF
length: 15; D: -; V: TRBV11-2; J: TRBJ1-5; size: -; DNA: TGTGCCAGCAGCTCGGGCAACAGGGTTGGGCAGCCCCAGCATTTT; CDR3: CASSSGNRVGQPQHF
length: 13; D: -; V: TRBV7-6; J: TRBJ1-1; size: -; DNA: TGTGCCAGCAGCCTGGCAGGGTTAGCTGAAGCTTTCTTT; CDR3: CASSLAGLAEAFF
length: 17; D: -; V: TRBV27; J: TRBJ2-7; size: -; DNA: TGTGCCAGCAGTGCTGCTCCCCGATACGGTACTTCCTACGAGCAGTACTTC; CDR3: CASSAAPRYGTSYEQYF
length: 14; D: -; V: TRBV27; J: TRBJ1-5; size: -; DNA: TGTGCCAGCAGCCTCGGGGGGCGGCTTCAGCCCCAGCATTTT; CDR3: CASSLGGRLQPQHF
length: 13; D: TRBD1; V: TRBV12-3/TRBV12-4; J: TRBJ1-2; size: -; DNA: TGTGCCAGCAGTTTCGACAGGGCGGATGGCTACACCTTC; CDR3: CASSFDRADGYTF
length: 18; D: -; V: TRBV4-2; J: TRBJ1-2; size: -; DNA: TGTGCCAGCAGCCAAGGGGCCCCAGTACACTTAGCTAACTATGGCTACACCTTC; CDR3: CASSQGAPVHLANYGYTF
length: 14; D: -; V: TRBV7-9; J: TRBJ2-1; size: -; DNA: TGTGCCAGCAGCTTAGCCAGCTCCTACAATGAGCAGTTCTTC; CDR3: CASSLASSYNEQFF
length: 15; D: -; V: TRBV5-1; J: TRBJ1-4; size: -; DNA: TGCGCCAGCAGCTCGACAGCAACCGGGAATGAAAAACTGTTTTTT; CDR3: CASSSTATGNEKLFF
length: 17; D: -; V: TRBV9; J: TRBJ1-2; size: -; DNA: TGTGCCAGCAGCGTAGCGGGTTTGTCCTCTCGGGACTATGGCTACACCTTC; CDR3: CASSVAGLSSRDYGYTF
length: 11; D: -; V: TRBV9; J: TRBJ2-1; size: -; DNA: TGTGCCAGCAGCGTAGCCAGGGAGCAGTTCTTC; CDR3: CASSVAREQFF
length: 14; D: -; V: TRBV7-6; J: TRBJ2-7; size: medium-sized; DNA: TGTGCCAGCAGCCAGGCAGGGGACTCCTACGAGCAGTACTTC; CDR3: CASSQAGDSYEQYF
length: 16; D: -; V: TRBV19; J: TRBJ1-5; size: -; DNA: TGTGCCAGTAGTCAAGGGGCCCGGATAAGCAATCAGCCCCAGCATTTT; CDR3: CASSQGARISNQPQHF
length: 16; D: -; V: TRBV19; J: TRBJ2-4; size: -; DNA: TGTGCCAGTAGTCCCCGAGTGGTTATGGCCAAAAACATTCAGTACTTC; CDR3: CASSPRVVMAKNIQYF
length: 13; D: TRBD1; V: TRBV10-3; J: TRBJ1-1; size: -; DNA: TGTGCCATCAGGGGGACAGCGAACACTGAAGCTTTCTTT; CDR3: CAIRGTANTEAFF
length: 17; D: TRBD1; V: TRBV29-1; J: TRBJ1-2; size: -; DNA: TGCAGCGTGGGAGGAGAGCGCATTACAGGGGGGTACTATGGCTACACCTTC; CDR3: CSVGGERITGGYYGYTF
length: 15; D: TRBD1; V: TRBV9; J: TRBJ2-7; size: -; DNA: TGTGCCAGCAGCGTAGTCGGGACAGGGGCCTACGAGCAGTACTTC; CDR3: CASSVVGTGAYEQYF
length: 13; D: TRBD1; V: TRBV6-5; J: TRBJ1-1; size: -; DNA: TGTGCCAGCAGGTCTGGGACAGTCACTGAAGCTTTCTTT; CDR3: CASRSGTVTEAFF
length: 16; D: -; V: TRBV2; J: TRBJ2-2; size: -; DNA: TGTGCCAGCAGTGATTCCGAGATCCCGAACACCGGGGAGCTGTTTTTT; CDR3: CASSDSEIPNTGELFF
length: 14; D: -; V: TRBV13; J: TRBJ1-1; size: -; DNA: TGTGCCAGCAGCACCCGACCCCCAGGGACTGAAGCTTTCTTT; CDR3: CASSTRPPGTEAFF
length: 13; D: -; V: TRBV15; J: TRBJ2-3; size: -; DNA: TGTGCCACCAGGTCAGGGTCGACAGATACGCAGTATTTT; CDR3: CATRSGSTDTQYF
length: 14; D: -; V: TRBV6-5; J: TRBJ2-7; size: once; DNA: TGTGCCAGCAGTTACTCGGACAGCTCCTACGAGCAGTACTTC; CDR3: CASSYSDSSYEQYF
length: 14; D: -; V: TRBV27; J: TRBJ2-7; size: -; DNA: TGTGCCAGCGGGATCGGGACACTCTCCTACGAGCAGTACTTC; CDR3: CASGIGTLSYEQYF
length: 14; D: -; V: TRBV5-1; J: TRBJ1-2; size: -; DNA: TGCGCCAGCAGTCCGCCAGGGGTTTTTTATGGCTACACCTTC; CDR3: CASSPPGVFYGYTF
length: 14; D: TRBD1; V: TRBV28; J: TRBJ2-1; size: -; DNA: TGTGCCAGCATCTCAGGGGGCCCCTACAATGAGCAGTTCTTC; CDR3: CASISGGPYNEQFF
length: 14; D: TRBD1; V: TRBV7-8; J: TRBJ2-5; size: -; DNA: TGTGCCAGCAGCCCGAGGACAGGCCAAGAGACCCAGTACTTC; CDR3: CASSPRTGQETQYF
length: 14; D: -; V: TRBV19; J: TRBJ1-2; size: -; DNA: TGTGCCAGTAGTATTTATCCCACAAACTATGGCTACACCTTC; CDR3: CASSIYPTNYGYTF
length: 16; D: TRBD2; V: TRBV11-2; J: TRBJ2-5; size: -; DNA: TGTGCCAGCAGCTTAGGTTTCGGGGGGACCCAAGAGACCCAGTACTTC; CDR3: CASSLGFGGTQETQYF
length: 16; D: TRBD1; V: TRBV14; J: TRBJ1-5; size: once; DNA: TGTGCCAGCAGCCAAAATGGGACAGAGTGCAATCAGCCCCAGCATTTT; CDR3: CASSQNGTECNQPQHF
length: 15; D: -; V: TRBV5-6; J: TRBJ1-5; size: -; DNA: TGTGCCAGCAGCTTGGCAGGGCATAGCAATCAGCCCCAGCATTTT; CDR3: CASSLAGHSNQPQHF
length: 16; D: TRBD1; V: TRBV5-6; J: TRBJ1-2; size: -; DNA: TGTGCCAGCAGCATGTCCCACAGGGGGAACGGCTATGGCTACACCTTC; CDR3: CASSMSHRGNGYGYTF
length: 14; D: TRBD1; V: TRBV7-6; J: TRBJ2-1; size: -; DNA: TGTGCCAGCAGCGCCGCGACAGGGTACAATGAGCAGTTCTTC; CDR3: CASSAATGYNEQFF
length: 13; D: -; V: TRBV4-2; J: TRBJ1-1; size: -; DNA: TGTGCCAGCAGCCCCATCAGGGCAACTGAAGCTTTCTTT; CDR3: CASSPIRATEAFF
length: 16; D: TRBD2; V: TRBV7-8; J: TRBJ2-7; size: -; DNA: TGTGCCAGCAGCCAAACACTAGCGGGAGCCTCCTACGAGCAGTACTTC; CDR3: CASSQTLAGASYEQYF
length: 12; D: -; V: TRBV15; J: TRBJ1-6; size: -; DNA: TGTGCGACCAGGCAGGGAAATTCACCCCTCCACTTT; CDR3: CATRQGNSPLHF
length: 15; D: -; V: TRBV5-1; J: TRBJ1-1; size: -; DNA: TGCGCCAGCAGCTTGGCCCAGGGGACGGATACTGAAGCTTTCTTT; CDR3: CASSLAQGTDTEAFF
length: 19; D: TRBD2; V: TRBV6-1; J: TRBJ2-3; size: -; DNA: TGTGCCAGCAGTGAAGCCTCCCCTCTAGCGGGGGGGCTACAAGATACGCAGTATTTT; CDR3: CASSEASPLAGGLQDTQYF
length: 15; D: TRBD1; V: TRBV27; J: TRBJ1-1; size: -; DNA: TGTGCCAGCAGTTTTAGACAGGGGACGAACACTGAAGCTTTCTTT; CDR3: CASSFRQGTNTEAFF
length: 14; D: -; V: TRBV24-1; J: TRBJ1-2; size: -; DNA: TGTGCCACCAGTGAAACGGGACTGCACTATGGCTACACCTTC; CDR3: CATSETGLHYGYTF
length: 13; D: TRBD1; V: TRBV6-5; J: TRBJ1-2; size: -; DNA: TGTGCCAGTTCCCCGGGACAGGTGCGAGGCTACACCTTC; CDR3: CASSPGQVRGYTF
length: 14; D: -; V: TRBV2; J: TRBJ2-5; size: once; DNA: TGTGCCAGTCGACAGGGAGGTATCCAAGAGACCCAGTACTTC; CDR3: CASRQGGIQETQYF
length: 13; D: -; V: TRBV6-4; J: TRBJ1-1; size: -; DNA: TGTGCCAGCAGTGACTCAGGGGGAACTGAAGCTTTCTTT; CDR3: CASSDSGGTEAFF
length: 16; D: -; V: TRBV5-6; J: TRBJ1-2; size: -; DNA: TGTGCCAGCAGCTTGTGGCCAATGTCACTACCCTATGGCTACACCTTC; CDR3: CASSLWPMSLPYGYTF
length: 15; D: TRBD2; V: TRBV6-2/TRBV6-3; J: TRBJ2-3; size: -; DNA: TGTGCCAGCAGCCATACGGCGGGGGACACAGATACGCAGTATTTT; CDR3: CASSHTAGDTDTQYF
length: 19; D: -; V: TRBV4-1; J: TRBJ1-5; size: -; DNA: TGCGCCAGCAGCCAAGATTGGACCGGGACACGGTCCATCAATCAGCCCCAGCATTTT; CDR3: CASSQDWTGTRSINQPQHF
length: 13; D: -; V: TRBV5-5; J: TRBJ1-1; size: -; DNA: TGTGCCAGCAGCTTTACATTCAGGCACAAAGCTTTCTTT; CDR3: CASSFTFRHKAFF
length: 14; D: TRBD1; V: TRBV7-9; J: TRBJ2-5; size: -; DNA: TGTGCCAGCAGTCGTCAGGGGGCGGGAGAGACCCAGTACTTC; CDR3: CASSRQGAGETQYF
length: 12; D: TRBD1; V: TRBV30; J: TRBJ2-7; size: -; DNA: TGTGCCTGGAGCGGGACAGAATACGAGCAGTACTTC; CDR3: CAWSGTEYEQYF
length: 15; D: -; V: TRBV19; J: TRBJ1-1; size: -; DNA: TGTGCCAGTAGTGCCCTGGACAGCCTGAACACTGAAGCTTTCTTT; CDR3: CASSALDSLNTEAFF
length: 15; D: TRBD1; V: TRBV5-5; J: TRBJ1-2; size: once; DNA: TGTGCCAGCAGCCCAGGACAGGGGGCGCGCTATGGCTACACCTTC; CDR3: CASSPGQGARYGYTF
length: 15; D: TRBD1; V: TRBV19; J: TRBJ2-1; size: -; DNA: TGTGCCAGTAGTATAGGGACAGGGCTCTCCTATGAGCAGTTCTTC; CDR3: CASSIGTGLSYEQFF